This is a list of T cell receptor beta chains from one sample in a study of blood T cell repertoires in COVID-19. Sequencing was performed with immunoSEQ multiplex PCR; in TCRdb, only in-frame clones are kept and a portion is missing. The data contain roughly 250,000 clones, 80% to 90% of them singletons. Material for sequencing was PBMCs or T cells enriched from blood (not recorded which). The receptors were sampled from a woman in her 30s who had recovered from COVID-19. Both conserved end residues are part of each CDR3.

j_call,v_call,cdr3_length,cdr3_aa
TRBJ1-4,TRBV30,10,CAWSAQKLFF
TRBJ2-5,TRBV9,15,CASSPGQGTVETQYF
TRBJ1-5,TRBV19,15,CASSIGQGAVQPQHF
TRBJ2-5,TRBV24-1,15,CATSELDRAGETQYF
TRBJ1-4,TRBV7-9,15,CASSSTGGAGEKLFF
TRBJ1-5,TRBV6-2/TRBV6-3,17,CASSYPGQGYINQPQHF
TRBJ1-1,TRBV7-2,17,CASSFGPGTGSNTEAFF
TRBJ2-7,TRBV5-1,14,CASSLTQGTYEQYF
TRBJ2-7,TRBV11-2,13,CASATPRSYEQYF
TRBJ2-2,TRBV2,15,CASSVAGLGTGELFF
TRBJ2-7,TRBV5-1,16,CASSLPPGQTLYEQYF
TRBJ1-1,TRBV19,16,CASSIAGGFPNTEAFF
TRBJ1-6,TRBV21-1,15,CASSKVGTVNSPLHF
TRBJ1-1,TRBV30,11,CAWSGDTEAFF
TRBJ2-5,TRBV5-1,15,CASSLEGRNQETQYF
TRBJ2-1,TRBV10-3,13,CAVRQDVNNEQFF
TRBJ2-3,TRBV5-1,15,CASSLDTSGGDTQYF
TRBJ2-1,TRBV9,15,CASSVGGSSFNEQFF
TRBJ2-7,TRBV7-9,14,CASSLVQGAHEQYF
TRBJ1-6,TRBV18,13,CASSPLSDSPLHF
TRBJ2-5,TRBV30,14,CAWSGTGSPWTQYF
TRBJ2-2,TRBV28,15,CASSLHRGGTGELFF
TRBJ1-2,TRBV6-5,14,CASSRSGESDGYTF
TRBJ1-3,TRBV27,13,CASSFRSGNTIYF
TRBJ1-2,TRBV28,15,CASSQSPGHPQGYTF
TRBJ1-5,TRBV27,17,CASSSGTGEYSNQPQHF
TRBJ1-2,TRBV7-9,14,CASSPGQRSYGYTF
TRBJ1-1,TRBV7-8,14,CASSLVFGGTEAFF
TRBJ1-1,TRBV5-4,17,CASSPRAGLNMNTEAFF
TRBJ1-2,TRBV28,11,CASSGNYGYTF
TRBJ2-7,TRBV6-5,11,CASWAGREQYF
TRBJ2-2,TRBV4-1,19,CASSQEGDRFTYSTGELFF
TRBJ2-7,TRBV29-1,11,CSVDSAYEQYF
TRBJ1-4,TRBV28,18,CASSPRRTGRGTNEKLFF
TRBJ2-7,TRBV7-2,15,CASKNPSSEAYEQYF
TRBJ2-1,TRBV14,14,CASSLFGPYNEQFF
TRBJ1-2,TRBV29-1,14,CSVEEGGIRYGYTF
TRBJ1-2,TRBV9,16,CASSTEEGRSGYGYTF
TRBJ1-6,TRBV5-6,17,CASSLVEGAAYNSPLHF
TRBJ1-3,TRBV7-6,15,CASSWQEGSGNTIYF
TRBJ1-1,TRBV9,15,CASSAPGSLSTEAFF
TRBJ1-1,TRBV9,12,CASNPGKGAAFF
TRBJ1-1,TRBV18,14,CASSPDRMRTEAFF
TRBJ1-6,TRBV27,13,CASSLEWNSPLHF
TRBJ2-1,TRBV5-1,14,CASSLSTSGNEQFF
TRBJ2-4,TRBV5-1,17,CASSLEIAGGAKNIQYF
TRBJ1-2,TRBV7-2,13,CASSVGSGYGYTF
TRBJ1-1,TRBV18,13,CASSPNDRGEAFF
TRBJ2-3,TRBV6-4,13,CASSLADTDTQYF
TRBJ2-1,TRBV3-1/TRBV3-2,17,CASSQVVGREGIREQFF
TRBJ2-3,TRBV20-1,14,CSASTSGVIDTQYF
TRBJ2-3,TRBV5-6,16,CASSAAYRGGTDTQYF
TRBJ2-2,TRBV5-1,17,CASSSNPGQGRGGELFF
TRBJ1-1,TRBV7-9,14,CASSALQAYTEAFF
TRBJ2-7,TRBV7-9,14,CASSFAGETYEQYF
TRBJ1-2,TRBV19,11,CASRQGRGYTF
TRBJ1-1,TRBV7-2,13,CASSFRRGGEAFF
TRBJ1-1,TRBV11-2,17,CASSSHRGRTENTEAFF
TRBJ2-7,TRBV28,16,CASSPLGQGGSYEQYF
TRBJ1-4,TRBV14,15,CASSRPGQYNEKLFF